This is a list of T cell receptor beta chains from one sample in a study of CD4 and CD8 cells across lung adenocarcinoma regions. TCRdb reprocessed the PCR reads with MiXCR, giving one entry per CDR3 protein. The table lists 13,000 to 15,000 distinct CDR3 sequences, approximately 40% of them singletons, with around 15% in the top ten. Specimen: CD4+ T cells from the center of a lung tumor. The receptors originated from a male donor with lung adenocarcinoma. The CD4 and CD8 labels of this study may be unreliable. Both conserved end residues are part of each CDR3. The order of the fields is D gene, J gene, V gene, CDR3 protein. D genes are given only for firm matches.

D: NA
J: TRBJ2-1
V: TRBV7-2
CDR3: CASSLGGDLRNEQFF

D: NA
J: TRBJ2-2
V: TRBV7-2
CDR3: CASSLVYGELFF

D: TRBD1
J: TRBJ1-2
V: TRBV27
CDR3: CASSFTGGRGYTF

D: NA
J: TRBJ2-3
V: TRBV6-5
CDR3: CASSYDRGPVTQYF

D: TRBD2
J: TRBJ2-1
V: TRBV27
CDR3: CASSPIGTSPGEQFF

D: NA
J: TRBJ2-5
V: TRBV6-1
CDR3: CASCEAAGGGRAQETQYF

D: NA
J: TRBJ1-1
V: TRBV12-3/TRBV12-4
CDR3: CASRSGGRMNTEAFF

D: NA
J: TRBJ2-3
V: TRBV27
CDR3: CGSGSAVWAKDTQYF

D: NA
J: TRBJ2-6
V: TRBV18
CDR3: CASSSGFSGANVLTF

D: NA
J: TRBJ2-1
V: TRBV6-5
CDR3: CASSSAGFPNEQFF

D: NA
J: NA
V: TRBV4-1
CDR3: CASSRGAGVEQYF

D: NA
J: TRBJ2-3
V: TRBV10-1
CDR3: CARQAGTTDEQFF

D: NA
J: TRBJ2-4
V: TRBV6-1
CDR3: CASSEVRGGGIQYF

D: TRBD1
J: TRBJ2-7
V: TRBV6-1
CDR3: CASSPLDRGVNYEQYF

D: NA
J: TRBJ1-5
V: TRBV6-5
CDR3: CASSLSAGASNQPQHF

D: TRBD2
J: TRBJ2-1
V: TRBV11-2
CDR3: CASSIVAGYEQFF

D: NA
J: TRBJ2-1
V: TRBV11-2
CDR3: CASNPGTHSYNEQFF

D: TRBD2
J: TRBJ2-1
V: TRBV18
CDR3: CASSPSLAGVSYNEQFF

D: NA
J: TRBJ1-2
V: TRBV6-1
CDR3: CASSKISRAPRYGYTF

D: TRBD2
J: TRBJ2-1
V: TRBV6-1
CDR3: CASSKSGSSYNEQFF

D: TRBD1
J: TRBJ2-1
V: TRBV24-1
CDR3: CATSEAQGALDNEQFF

D: NA
J: TRBJ2-1
V: TRBV10-3
CDR3: CAISERASDEQFF

D: TRBD1
J: TRBJ2-1
V: TRBV14
CDR3: CASSTGGYEQFF

D: NA
J: TRBJ2-3
V: TRBV6-5
CDR3: CASSYMGPVKDIQYF

D: TRBD2
J: TRBJ2-1
V: TRBV5-1
CDR3: CASSLGLAASYNEQFF

D: NA
J: TRBJ2-7
V: TRBV6-1
CDR3: CASRRDFDSYEQYF

D: NA
J: NA
V: TRBV6-5
CDR3: CASSYLPASTYEQYF

D: NA
J: TRBJ1-6
V: TRBV27
CDR3: CASSLSIRLYNSPLHF

D: NA
J: TRBJ2-5
V: TRBV6-1
CDR3: CASSEMASGQKTQYF

D: NA
J: TRBJ1-3
V: TRBV7-2
CDR3: CASSGQWGNTIYF

D: NA
J: TRBJ2-2
V: TRBV11-3
CDR3: CASKPGTTGTGELFF

D: NA
J: TRBJ2-1
V: TRBV20-1
CDR3: CSARVQDLEQFF

D: NA
J: TRBJ2-3
V: TRBV12-5
CDR3: CASAIPGADTQYF

D: NA
J: TRBJ2-1
V: TRBV11-3
CDR3: CASSFYNEQFF

D: NA
J: TRBJ2-7
V: TRBV10-2
CDR3: CASSEGAPSYEQYF

D: NA
J: TRBJ2-5
V: TRBV10-1
CDR3: CASSEGGGGCDTETQYF

D: TRBD1
J: TRBJ2-3
V: TRBV5-1
CDR3: CASSLQRGQVDTQYF

D: NA
J: TRBJ2-7
V: TRBV11-1
CDR3: CASSLAQANYEQYF

D: TRBD2
J: TRBJ2-1
V: TRBV27
CDR3: CASSGVGLAGSSEQFF

D: NA
J: TRBJ2-3
V: TRBV27
CDR3: CASSSEVRETQYF

D: NA
J: TRBJ1-1
V: TRBV10-2
CDR3: CASRRLTNTEAFF

D: NA
J: TRBJ2-7
V: TRBV9
CDR3: CASSVGWGAENEQYF

D: TRBD2
J: TRBJ2-3
V: TRBV19
CDR3: CASKASGRASDTQYF

D: NA
J: TRBJ2-4
V: TRBV6-1
CDR3: CASSPGTWAKNIQYF

D: NA
J: TRBJ2-3
V: TRBV10-3
CDR3: CAIRGGGSRGCGQDTQYF

D: NA
J: NA
V: TRBV25-1
CDR3: CASSDTGQGGYEQYF

D: NA
J: NA
V: TRBV6-1
CDR3: CASSPRDGVGTQYF

D: NA
J: TRBJ2-2
V: TRBV6-1
CDR3: CASSLQSGSTGKLFF

D: NA
J: TRBJ1-4
V: TRBV19
CDR3: CASSPLGTFLFF

D: TRBD2
J: NA
V: TRBV6-1
CDR3: CASSREAVGKDTQYF

D: NA
J: TRBJ2-5
V: TRBV20-1
CDR3: CSARTGETQYF

D: NA
J: TRBJ2-3
V: TRBV6-1
CDR3: CAGSGGRSKDTQYF

D: TRBD1
J: TRBJ2-2
V: TRBV6-5
CDR3: CASRLQSGITGELYF

D: NA
J: TRBJ1-1
V: TRBV7-2
CDR3: CASSLGPLNTEAFF

D: NA
J: TRBJ2-3
V: TRBV27
CDR3: CASSSYDTQYF

D: NA
J: TRBJ2-5
V: TRBV6-2/TRBV6-3
CDR3: CASRHWGETQYF

D: NA
J: NA
V: TRBV12-3/TRBV12-4
CDR3: CASSLRGGGEETQYF

D: NA
J: TRBJ2-3
V: TRBV6-1
CDR3: CASRMWGASTDTQYF

D: TRBD2
J: TRBJ2-2
V: TRBV4-1
CDR3: CASSRRTSGGPGGELFF

D: TRBD2
J: NA
V: TRBV6-5
CDR3: CASSSGTSGYEQYF